This is a list of T cell receptor beta chains from one sample in a study of cytomegalovirus exposure and HLA in healthy donors. TCRdb's table, derived via immunoSEQ multiplex PCR, lists solely in-frame clones and lacks some. Of tens of thousands of clones in the sample, approximately 70% were seen once. Sample: PBMCs. Receptor source: a man in his fifties or sixties in good health and CMV-seronegative. CDR3s include the opening cysteine and the closing phenylalanine or tryptophan.

V gene | CDR3 length | CDR3 protein
TRBV11-2 | 17 | CASSNPSRKLMNTEAFF
TRBV7-9 | 16 | CASSLALAGDYNEQFF
TRBV27 | 15 | CASSRAGAGADGYTF
TRBV6-5 | 15 | CASSPSGGNRQPQHF
TRBV29-1 | 11 | CSANTAGSYTF
TRBV5-1 | 13 | CASSSQGNTEAFF
TRBV13 | 13 | CASSLGRGAGYTF
TRBV30 | 14 | CAFLPPTGTDTQYF
TRBV29-1 | 12 | CSCRGASYEQYF
TRBV9 | 14 | CASSIPGLANVLTF
TRBV7-9 | 16 | CASSSQRPGTGDGYTF
TRBV4-2 | 15 | CASSQGEFIGQPQHF